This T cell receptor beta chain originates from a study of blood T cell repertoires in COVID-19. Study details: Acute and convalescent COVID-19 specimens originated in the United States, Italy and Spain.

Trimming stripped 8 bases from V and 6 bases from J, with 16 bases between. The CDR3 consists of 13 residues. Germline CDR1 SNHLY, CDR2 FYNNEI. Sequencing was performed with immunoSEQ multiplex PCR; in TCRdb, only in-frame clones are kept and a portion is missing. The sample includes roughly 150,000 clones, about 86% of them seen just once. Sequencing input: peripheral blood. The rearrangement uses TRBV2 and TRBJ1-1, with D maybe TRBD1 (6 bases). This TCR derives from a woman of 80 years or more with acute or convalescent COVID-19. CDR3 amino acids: CASAMGGRAEAFF. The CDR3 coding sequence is TGTGCCAGCGCCATGGGGGGGCGGGCTGAAGCTTTCTTT.